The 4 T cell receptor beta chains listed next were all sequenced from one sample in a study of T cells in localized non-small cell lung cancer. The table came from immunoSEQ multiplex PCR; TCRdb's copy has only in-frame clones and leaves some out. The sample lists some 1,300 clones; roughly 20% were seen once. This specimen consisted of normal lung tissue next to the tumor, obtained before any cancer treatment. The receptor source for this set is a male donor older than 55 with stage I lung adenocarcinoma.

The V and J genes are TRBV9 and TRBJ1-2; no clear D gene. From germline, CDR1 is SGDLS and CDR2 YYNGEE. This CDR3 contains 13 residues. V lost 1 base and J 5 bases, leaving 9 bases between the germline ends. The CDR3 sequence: CASSVRVGYGYTF. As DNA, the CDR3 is TGTGCCAGCAGCGTACGGGTCGGGTATGGCTACACCTTC.

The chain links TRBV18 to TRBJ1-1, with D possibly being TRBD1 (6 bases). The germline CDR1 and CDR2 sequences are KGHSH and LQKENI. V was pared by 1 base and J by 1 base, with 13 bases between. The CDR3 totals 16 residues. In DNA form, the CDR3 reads TGTGCCAGCTCACCACGGGGAGGGACAACGAACACTGAAGCTTTCTTT. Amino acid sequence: CASSPRGGTTNTEAFF.

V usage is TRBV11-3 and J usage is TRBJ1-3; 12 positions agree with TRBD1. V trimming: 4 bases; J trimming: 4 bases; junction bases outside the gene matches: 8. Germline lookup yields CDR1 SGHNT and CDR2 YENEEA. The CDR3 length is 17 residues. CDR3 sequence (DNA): TGTGCCAGCAGCTCGGGACAGGGGGCGTTGGGAGGAAACACCATATATTTT. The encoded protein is CASSSGQGALGGNTIYF.

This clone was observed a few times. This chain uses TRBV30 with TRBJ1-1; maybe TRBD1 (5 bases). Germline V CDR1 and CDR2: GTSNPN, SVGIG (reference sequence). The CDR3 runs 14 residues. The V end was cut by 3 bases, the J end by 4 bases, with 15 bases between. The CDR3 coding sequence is TGTGCCTGGAGCAGGCCAGGGCGCGGCACTGAAGCTTTCTTT. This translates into CAWSRPGRGTEAFF.